This T cell receptor (beta chain) stems from a study of naive CD8 T cells in extremely preterm neonates. This table comes from immunoSEQ multiplex PCR, and its TCRdb copy is limited to in-frame clones, with some not included. Of several thousand clones in the sample, about 98% were seen once. This TCR derives from a human donor in good health. The sequenced material came from naive CD8+ T cells from blood.

CDR3 DNA: TGTGCCAGCAGCCCCAGCACGGAATTGCTAGTCGGCTACACCTTC. Its translation: CASSPSTELLVGYTF. The chain is built from TRBV7-2 and TRBJ1-2; no definite D call. CDR1 is SGHTA, CDR2 FQGNSA, per germline. The length of the CDR3 is 15 residues. V lost 5 bases and J 8 bases, leaving 21 bases between the germline ends.